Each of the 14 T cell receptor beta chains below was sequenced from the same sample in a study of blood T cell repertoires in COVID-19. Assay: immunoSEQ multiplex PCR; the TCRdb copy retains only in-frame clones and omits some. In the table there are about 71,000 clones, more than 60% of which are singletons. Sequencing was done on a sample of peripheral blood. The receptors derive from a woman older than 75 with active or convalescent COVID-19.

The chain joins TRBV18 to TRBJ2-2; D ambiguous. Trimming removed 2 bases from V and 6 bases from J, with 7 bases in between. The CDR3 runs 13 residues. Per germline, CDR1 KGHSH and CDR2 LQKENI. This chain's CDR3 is CASSPTRSGELFF. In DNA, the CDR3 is TGTGCCAGCTCACCAACGCGGTCCGGGGAGCTGTTTTTT. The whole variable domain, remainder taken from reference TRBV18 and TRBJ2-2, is NAGVMQNPRHLVRRRGQEARLRCSPMKGHSHVYWYRQLPEEGLKFMVYLQKENIIDESGMPKERFSAEFPKEGPSILRIQQVVRGDSAAYFCASSPTRSGELFFGEGSRLTVL.

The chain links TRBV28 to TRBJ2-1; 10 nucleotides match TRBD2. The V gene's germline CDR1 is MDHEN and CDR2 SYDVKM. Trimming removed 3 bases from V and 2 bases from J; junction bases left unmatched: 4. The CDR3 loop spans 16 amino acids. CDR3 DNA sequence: TGTGCCAGCAGTTTCCCAGCGGGGGGGCCCTACAATGAGCAGTTCTTC. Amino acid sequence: CASSFPAGGPYNEQFF.

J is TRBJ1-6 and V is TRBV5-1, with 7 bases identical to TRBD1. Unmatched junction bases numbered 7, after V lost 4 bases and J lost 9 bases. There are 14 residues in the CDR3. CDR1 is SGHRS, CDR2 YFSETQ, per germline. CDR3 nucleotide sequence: TGCGCCAGCAGCGCGGGACAGACGGGTTCACCCCTCCACTTT. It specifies CASSAGQTGSPLHF. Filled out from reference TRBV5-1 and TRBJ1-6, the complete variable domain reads KAGVTQTPRYLIKTRGQQVTLSCSPISGHRSVSWYQQTPGQGLQFLFEYFSETQRNKGNFPGRFSGRQFSNSRSEMNVSTLELGDSALYLCASSAGQTGSPLHFGNGTRLTVT.

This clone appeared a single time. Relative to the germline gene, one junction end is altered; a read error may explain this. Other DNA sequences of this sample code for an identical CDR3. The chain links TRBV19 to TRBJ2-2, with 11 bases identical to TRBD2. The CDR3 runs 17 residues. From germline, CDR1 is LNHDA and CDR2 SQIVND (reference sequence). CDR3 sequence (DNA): TGTGCCAGTAGTTCCCGTAGCGGGGGGGCCAACACCGGGGAACTGTTTTTT. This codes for CASSSRSGGANTGELFF.

The CDR3 region is CASRHQGLEQYF. For the CDR3, the DNA is TGCGCCAGCAGACATCAGGGGCTCGAGCAGTACTTC. The chain is built from TRBV5-1 and TRBJ2-7; D may be TRBD1 (6 bases). CDR3 size: 12 residues. Germline V lookup: CDR1 SGHRS, CDR2 YFSETQ. V gave up 5 bases and J gave up 6 bases, with 12 bases separating them.

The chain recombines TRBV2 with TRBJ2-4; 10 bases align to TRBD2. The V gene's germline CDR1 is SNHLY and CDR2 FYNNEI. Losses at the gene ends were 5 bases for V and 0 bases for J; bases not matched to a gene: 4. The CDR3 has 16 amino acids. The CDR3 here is CASSPSSGGAKNIQYF. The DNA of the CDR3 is TGTGCCAGCAGTCCCTCTAGCGGGGGAGCCAAAAACATTCAGTACTTC.

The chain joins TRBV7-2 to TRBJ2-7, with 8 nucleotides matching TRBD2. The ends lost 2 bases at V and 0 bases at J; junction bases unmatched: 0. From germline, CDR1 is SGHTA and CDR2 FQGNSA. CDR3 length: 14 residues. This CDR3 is CASSLRGGSYEQYF. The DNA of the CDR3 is TGTGCCAGCAGCTTACGGGGGGGCTCCTACGAGCAGTACTTC.

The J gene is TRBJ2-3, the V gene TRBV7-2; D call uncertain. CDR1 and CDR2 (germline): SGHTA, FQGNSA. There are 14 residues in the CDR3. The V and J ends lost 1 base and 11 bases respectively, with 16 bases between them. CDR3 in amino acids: CASSLGQGPDGQYF. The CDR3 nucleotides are TGTGCCAGCAGCTTAGGACAAGGTCCCGATGGGCAGTATTTT.

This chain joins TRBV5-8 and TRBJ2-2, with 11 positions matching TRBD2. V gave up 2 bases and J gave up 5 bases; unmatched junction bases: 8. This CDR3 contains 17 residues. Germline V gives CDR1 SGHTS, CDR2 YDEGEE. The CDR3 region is CASSFDSGGAWTGELFF. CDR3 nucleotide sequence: TGTGCCAGCAGCTTCGATAGCGGGGGGGCATGGACCGGGGAGCTGTTTTTT.

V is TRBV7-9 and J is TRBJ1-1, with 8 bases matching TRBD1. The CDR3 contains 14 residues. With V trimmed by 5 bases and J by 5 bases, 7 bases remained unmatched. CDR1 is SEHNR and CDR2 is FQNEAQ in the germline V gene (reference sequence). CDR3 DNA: TGTGCCAGCAGCCCGGGGACAGGCGGAACTGAAGCTTTCTTT. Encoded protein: CASSPGTGGTEAFF.

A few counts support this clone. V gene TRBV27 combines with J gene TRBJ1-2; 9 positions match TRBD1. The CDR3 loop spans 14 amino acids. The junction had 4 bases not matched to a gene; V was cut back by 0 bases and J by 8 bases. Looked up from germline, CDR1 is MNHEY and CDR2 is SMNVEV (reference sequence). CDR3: CASSLSRTGAGYTF. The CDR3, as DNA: TGTGCCAGCAGTTTATCGCGGACAGGGGCCGGCTACACCTTC.

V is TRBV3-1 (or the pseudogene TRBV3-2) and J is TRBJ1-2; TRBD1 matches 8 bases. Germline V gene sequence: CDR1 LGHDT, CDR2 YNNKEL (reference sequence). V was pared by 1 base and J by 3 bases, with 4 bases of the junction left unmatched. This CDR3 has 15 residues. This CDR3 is CASSQGGQGYYGYTF. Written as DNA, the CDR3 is TGTGCCAGCAGCCAAGGAGGACAGGGATACTATGGCTACACCTTC.

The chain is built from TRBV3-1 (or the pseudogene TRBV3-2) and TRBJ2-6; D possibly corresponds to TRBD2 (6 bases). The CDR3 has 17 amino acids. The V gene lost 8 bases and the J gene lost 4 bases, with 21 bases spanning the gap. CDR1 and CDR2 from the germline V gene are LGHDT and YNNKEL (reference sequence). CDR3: CASETWRREGGANVLTF. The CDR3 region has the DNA TGTGCCAGCGAGACATGGAGGAGGGAAGGAGGGGCCAACGTCCTGACTTTC.

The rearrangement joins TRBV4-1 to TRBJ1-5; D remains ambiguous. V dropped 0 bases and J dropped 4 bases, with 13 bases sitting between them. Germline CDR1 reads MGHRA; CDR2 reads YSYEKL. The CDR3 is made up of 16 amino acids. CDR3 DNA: TGCGCCAGCAGCCAAGATTACGTTACAGTTAATCAGCCCCAGCATTTT. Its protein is CASSQDYVTVNQPQHF.